A selection of T cell receptor beta chains follows, all from one sample in a study of CD8+CD57+ T cells in acquired aplastic anemia. TCRdb reprocessed the reads with MiXCR, giving one entry per CDR3 protein. In the table there are fewer than 70,000 distinct CDR3 sequences, roughly 50% of which are singletons. Sequencing input: sorted CD4+, CD8+, or CD8+CD57+ T cells (not recorded which) from PBMCs. The receptors derive from a human donor in good health, serving as a control. Each CDR3 is given with its conserved first and last residue. Each record gives: V gene, J gene, CDR3 length, D gene, clone size, CDR3 DNA, CDR3 protein. The D gene is left open where the match is weak. Clone size is stated in some rows and not others, as once, few, many or a class when expanded.

V: TRBV2; J: TRBJ2-1; length: 13; D: NA; size: once; DNA: TGTGCCAGCAGATCCGGGGCAGTGAAGGAGCAGTTCTTC; CDR3: CASRSGAVKEQFF
V: TRBV10-3; J: TRBJ1-2; length: 16; D: NA; size: once; DNA: TGTGCCATTGCGTGGGGCCTCACCCCCCTATCGGATGGCTACACCTTC; CDR3: CAIAWGLTPLSDGYTF
V: TRBV2; J: TRBJ1-2; length: 12; D: TRBD1; size: NA; DNA: TGTGCCAGCAGGGACAGGGACTATGGCTACACCTTC; CDR3: CASRDRDYGYTF
V: TRBV7-2; J: TRBJ2-7; length: 12; D: TRBD1; size: few; DNA: TGTGCCAGCAGGGGACAGACCTACGAGCAGTACTTC; CDR3: CASRGQTYEQYF
V: TRBV25-1; J: TRBJ1-6; length: 13; D: NA; size: NA; DNA: TGTGCCAGCAGTCTCGGGGTTGGGTCACCCCTCCACTTT; CDR3: CASSLGVGSPLHF
V: TRBV5-1; J: TRBJ2-7; length: 16; D: NA; size: many; DNA: TGCGCCAGCAGCTTGTCTGCTGCAGGGAGAACCTACGAGCAGTACTTC; CDR3: CASSLSAAGRTYEQYF
V: TRBV10-3; J: TRBJ1-5; length: 13; D: NA; size: NA; DNA: TGTGCCATCAGTGGCGACATAGGGCAGCCCCAGCATTTT; CDR3: CAISGDIGQPQHF
V: TRBV18; J: TRBJ2-7; length: 12; D: NA; size: many; DNA: TGTGCCAGCTCACCATCTTATGACGAGCAGTACTTC; CDR3: CASSPSYDEQYF
V: TRBV19; J: TRBJ2-3; length: 14; D: NA; size: many; DNA: TGTGCCAGTTCGTCTTACGGCGGCACAGATACGCAGTATTTT; CDR3: CASSSYGGTDTQYF
V: TRBV4-1; J: TRBJ2-7; length: 13; D: TRBD1; size: NA; DNA: TGCGCCAGCAGCCAAGACCCCAGGGGGCCCGACACTTTC; CDR3: CASSQDPRGPDTF
V: TRBV7-2; J: TRBJ1-2; length: 14; D: NA; size: NA; DNA: TGTGCCAGCAGCTTAGGTACCAATTCCTATGGCTACACCTTC; CDR3: CASSLGTNSYGYTF
V: TRBV2; J: TRBJ2-3; length: 16; D: NA; size: few; DNA: TGTGCCAGCACCTCTAACGGGGGAAGTGGTACAGATACGCAGTATTTT; CDR3: CASTSNGGSGTDTQYF
V: TRBV19; J: TRBJ2-7; length: 15; D: TRBD1; size: many; DNA: TGTGCCAGTAGTATCGGGACAGGGAGCTCCTACGAGCAGTACTTC; CDR3: CASSIGTGSSYEQYF
V: TRBV29-1; J: TRBJ1-5; length: 13; D: NA; size: NA; DNA: TGCAGCGTGAGGACGGATAGCAATCAGCCCCAGCATTTT; CDR3: CSVRTDSNQPQHF
V: TRBV15; J: TRBJ1-2; length: 15; D: NA; size: medium-sized; DNA: TGTGCCACCAGCAGAGATATGGGGACGGCTCCTGGCTACACCTTC; CDR3: CATSRDMGTAPGYTF
V: TRBV10-3; J: TRBJ2-7; length: 12; D: TRBD1; size: NA; DNA: TGTGCCACGGGACAGGGGAAGGACGAGCAGTACTTC; CDR3: CATGQGKDEQYF
V: TRBV6-5; J: TRBJ2-7; length: 15; D: NA; size: many; DNA: TGTGCCAGCAGTTATGGCGGGACAAGCTCCTACGAGCAGTACTTC; CDR3: CASSYGGTSSYEQYF
V: TRBV27; J: TRBJ2-7; length: 11; D: NA; size: many; DNA: TGTGCCAGCAGTTTAGGGGACGAGCAGTACTTC; CDR3: CASSLGDEQYF
V: TRBV7-4; J: TRBJ2-7; length: 16; D: NA; size: many; DNA: TGTGCCAGCAGCTTAGGGGTCAGAACCAGCTCCTACGAGCAGTACTTC; CDR3: CASSLGVRTSSYEQYF
V: TRBV29-1; J: TRBJ1-2; length: 14; D: TRBD1; size: few; DNA: TGCAGCACAAACAGGGGGCTTACTAACTATGGCTACACCTTC; CDR3: CSTNRGLTNYGYTF
V: TRBV20-1; J: TRBJ2-1; length: 14; D: NA; size: many; DNA: TGCAGTGCTCCGGACACCCAAAGCTTGGATGAGCAGTTCTTC; CDR3: CSAPDTQSLDEQFF
V: TRBV27; J: TRBJ1-2; length: 14; D: TRBD1; size: many; DNA: TGTGCCAGCAGTCCCGGACAGGGGTGGGTGGGCTACACCTTC; CDR3: CASSPGQGWVGYTF
V: TRBV25-1; J: TRBJ2-2; length: 14; D: TRBD1; size: once; DNA: TGTGCCAGCGGGGGACAGGGGAGCACCGGGGAGCTGTTTTTT; CDR3: CASGGQGSTGELFF
V: TRBV19; J: TRBJ1-2; length: 14; D: NA; size: few; DNA: TGTGCCAGTGGGGGGGGCAGACTACGCTATGGCTACACCTTC; CDR3: CASGGGRLRYGYTF
V: TRBV12-3/TRBV12-4; J: TRBJ1-3; length: 16; D: NA; size: many; DNA: TGTGCCAGCAGTTTTTCGGTGGGGCGAACTGGAAACACCATATATTTT; CDR3: CASSFSVGRTGNTIYF
V: TRBV20-1; J: TRBJ2-3; length: 12; D: NA; size: NA; DNA: TGCAGTGCTAGGGAGGGGGGAGATACGCAGTATTTT; CDR3: CSAREGGDTQYF
V: TRBV7-9; J: TRBJ1-2; length: 14; D: NA; size: many; DNA: TGTGCCAGCACCAATGGTGGGACCCCTCCCGGCTACACCTTC; CDR3: CASTNGGTPPGYTF
V: TRBV5-1; J: TRBJ2-3; length: 19; D: TRBD2; size: many; DNA: TGCGCCAGCAGCCCGTACGGGACTAGCGGGGGGCCTAGCACAGATACGCAGTATTTT; CDR3: CASSPYGTSGGPSTDTQYF